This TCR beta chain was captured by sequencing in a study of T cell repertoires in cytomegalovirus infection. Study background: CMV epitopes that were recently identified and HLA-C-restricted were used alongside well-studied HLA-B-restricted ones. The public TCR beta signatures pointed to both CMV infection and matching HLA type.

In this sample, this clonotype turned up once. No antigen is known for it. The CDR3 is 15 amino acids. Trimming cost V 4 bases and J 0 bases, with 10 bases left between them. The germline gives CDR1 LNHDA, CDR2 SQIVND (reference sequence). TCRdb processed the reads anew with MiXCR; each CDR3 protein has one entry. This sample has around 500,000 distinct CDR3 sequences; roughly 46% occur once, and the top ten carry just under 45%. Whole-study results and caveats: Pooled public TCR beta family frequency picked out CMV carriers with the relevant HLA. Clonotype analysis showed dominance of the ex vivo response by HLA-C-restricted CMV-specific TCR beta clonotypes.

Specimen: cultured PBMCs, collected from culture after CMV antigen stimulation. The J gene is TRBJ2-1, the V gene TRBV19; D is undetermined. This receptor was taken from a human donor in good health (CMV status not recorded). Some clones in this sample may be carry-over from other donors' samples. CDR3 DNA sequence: TGTGCCAGTAGTAGGTTCCCAAGCTCCTACAATGAGCAGTTCTTC. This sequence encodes CASSRFPSSYNEQFF.